The 23 T cell receptor beta chains reported below all come from one sample, sequenced in a study of T cell responses to AZD1222 COVID-19 vaccine. Repertoires were generated with immunoSEQ multiplex PCR, while TCRdb's copy carries only in-frame clones and drops some. The sample lists about 180,000 clones, 80% to 95% occurring once. The specimen comprised peripheral blood, sampled 28 days after the second dose of the MenACWY control vaccine. The origin of the receptors is an adult who received the MenACWY meningococcal vaccine as a control.

This clone was picked up a small number of times. The chain employs TRBV5-1 and TRBJ1-1; D not certain. CDR3 size: 14 residues. V was clipped by 6 bases and J by 0 bases, with 12 bases between them. The germline gives CDR1 SGHRS, CDR2 YFSETQ. In nucleotides, the CDR3 is TGCGCCAGCAACCAAGGCTTTATGAACACTGAAGCTTTCTTT. Translation: CASNQGFMNTEAFF.

The CDR3: CAWSTRTGSLGEAFF. The CDR3 nucleotides are TGTGCCTGGAGTACCCGGACAGGCTCCCTCGGTGAAGCTTTCTTT. The rearrangement joins TRBV30 to TRBJ1-1; 7 positions match TRBD1. This CDR3 region has 15 residues. J was trimmed by 7 bases and V by 2 bases; bases with no gene match: 13. The germline CDR1 and CDR2 sequences are GTSNPN and SVGIG (reference sequence).

The chain employs TRBV7-9 and TRBJ1-2, with D possibly being TRBD1 (5 bases). CDR3 length: 13 residues. In germline, CDR1 is SEHNR, CDR2 FQNEAQ (reference sequence). V shed 2 bases and J shed 6 bases, with 10 bases lying between them. For the CDR3, the DNA is TGTGCCAGCAGCTTACCCGGGGGAGATGGCTACACCTTC. It translates to CASSLPGGDGYTF.

The V and J genes are TRBV10-3 and TRBJ1-5; tentatively, D is TRBD1 (5 bases). The CDR3 runs to 13 residues. The germline V and J ends were trimmed by 5 bases and 3 bases, with 8 bases remaining between them. Germline CDR1 and CDR2: ENHRY and SYGVKD. The CDR3 nucleotides are TGTGCCATCAGTCAGGGCTACAATCAGCCCCAGCATTTT. This encodes CAISQGYNQPQHF.

This clone was counted a single time. The rearrangement uses TRBV5-6 and TRBJ2-4; 12 nucleotides align to TRBD2. CDR3 length equals 16 residues. Germline V lookup: CDR1 SGHDT, CDR2 YYEEEE. V lost 3 bases and J lost 6; bases outside the gene matches: 7. For the CDR3, the DNA is TGTGCCAGCAGCTACTTGGCTAGCGGGGGGGTAAACATTCAGTACTTC. It is translated as CASSYLASGGVNIQYF.

The rearrangement links TRBV5-1 to TRBJ2-7; 11 bases line up with TRBD1. This CDR3 region has 15 residues. Germline V lookup: CDR1 SGHRS, CDR2 YFSETQ. V lost 4 bases and J lost 5; bases outside the gene matches: 8. The CDR3 protein is CASSPGQGAPHEQYF. The CDR3 DNA sequence: TGCGCCAGCAGCCCTGGACAGGGGGCGCCCCACGAGCAGTACTTC.

V usage is TRBV7-2 and J usage is TRBJ1-2, with 7 bases aligning to TRBD1. The germline gives CDR1 SGHTA, CDR2 FQGNSA. The CDR3 runs to 14 residues. With 5 bases clipped from V and 6 bases from J, the junction kept 9 bases outside the gene matches. CDR3 residues: CASSPDRTKNGYTF. The CDR3 bases are TGTGCCAGCAGCCCGGACAGGACGAAGAATGGCTACACCTTC.

The CDR3 sequence is CASSLSSYYNEQFF. Written as DNA, the CDR3 is TGCGCCAGCAGCTTGTCTAGCTATTACAATGAGCAGTTCTTC. This sequence joins TRBV5-1 and TRBJ2-1, with a weak D call TRBD2 (5 bases). The CDR3 covers 14 residues. The V gene lost 1 base and the J gene lost 4 bases, with 9 bases spanning the gap. Germline CDR1 SGHRS, CDR2 YFSETQ.

J is TRBJ1-3 and V is TRBV19, with 8 bases lining up with TRBD1. The CDR3 spans 16 residues. After removal of 4 bases from V and 0 bases from J, the junction contained 5 bases not matched to a gene. Germline V CDR1 and CDR2: LNHDA, SQIVND (reference sequence). The CDR3 loop reads CASSRSGQGSGNTIYF. CDR3 in DNA: TGTGCCAGTAGTAGATCCGGACAGGGCTCTGGAAACACCATATATTTT.

CDR3 sequence (DNA): TGTGCCAGCAGCCAAGGACAGTCAGATACGCAGTATTTT. Its protein product is CASSQGQSDTQYF. The chain couples TRBV3-1 (or the pseudogene TRBV3-2) to TRBJ2-3; TRBD1 is a possible D gene (5 bases). Germline lookup yields CDR1 LGHDT and CDR2 YNNKEL (reference sequence). The CDR3 is 13 residues long. V lost 1 base and J lost 4, with 6 bases in between.

This sequence joins TRBV7-8 and TRBJ1-4; TRBD1 is a possible D gene (6 bases). The length of the CDR3 is 15 residues. Germline CDR1 is SGHVS and CDR2 is FQNEAQ. V lost 0 bases, J lost 8 bases, and 13 bases lay in between. The CDR3 loop is CASSLAGPRGEKLFF. Here the CDR3 DNA reads TGTGCCAGCAGCTTAGCGGGGCCTAGGGGGGAAAAACTGTTTTTT. The variable domain in full, completed from reference TRBV7-8 and TRBJ1-4, reads GAGVSQSPRYKVAKRGQDVALRCDPISGHVSLFWYQQALGQGPEFLTYFQNEAQLDKSGLPSDRFFAERPEGSVSTLKIQRTQQEDSAVYLCASSLAGPRGEKLFFGSGTQLSVL.

The chain recombines TRBV7-7 with TRBJ2-2; D remains ambiguous. The V gene's germline CDR1 is SSHAT and CDR2 FNYEAQ (reference sequence). This CDR3 comprises 13 residues. The CDR3 loop is CASGLFNTGELFF. In DNA, the CDR3 is TGTGCAAGTGGGTTGTTTAACACCGGGGAGCTGTTTTTT.

The chain has TRBV27 and TRBJ1-2; a weak D match, TRBD1 (5 bases). The CDR3 length is 16 residues. Looked up from germline, CDR1 is MNHEY and CDR2 is SMNVEV (reference sequence). The V gene lost 1 base and the J gene lost 0 bases, with 12 bases spanning the gap. The CDR3 nucleotides read TGTGCCAGCAGTTTATACCAGGGAGGCGCTAACTATGGCTACACCTTC. This sequence encodes CASSLYQGGANYGYTF.

V usage is TRBV20-1 and J usage is TRBJ1-4, with D hard to call. CDR3 length: 13 amino acids. Looked up from germline, CDR1 is DFQATT and CDR2 is SNEGSKA (reference sequence). V was shortened by 3 bases and J by 2 bases, with 7 bases between the two germline ends. CDR3 bases: TGCAGTGCTAGTTCGTCGACTAATGAAAAACTGTTTTTT. Encoded protein: CSASSSTNEKLFF.

The chain combines TRBV12-3 or TRBV12-4 with TRBJ1-5, with TRBD1 identical over 7 bases. After removal of 5 bases from V and 5 bases from J, the junction contained 3 bases not matched to a gene. The CDR3 consists of 13 residues. The CDR3 coding sequence is TGTGCCAGCAGTCGAGACAGGGATCAGCCCCAGCATTTT. Its translation: CASSRDRDQPQHF.

This rearrangement joins TRBV28 to TRBJ2-7, with D unresolved. Trimming removed 2 bases from V and 1 base from J, with 6 bases in between. CDR3 length: 13 amino acids. CDR1 MDHEN and CDR2 SYDVKM come from the germline V gene. CDR3 DNA: TGTGCCAGCAGTTTAGCAGGTTCCTACGAGCAGTACTTC. This gives the protein CASSLAGSYEQYF.

The genes are TRBV4-3 and TRBJ2-3, with 11 bases fitting TRBD2. Germline V gene lookup returns CDR1 LGHNA and CDR2 YSLEER. Losses at the gene ends were 0 bases for V and 2 bases for J; bases not matched to a gene: 1. The CDR3 is 16 amino acids. The CDR3 sequence is CASSQELAGDTDTQYF. CDR3 sequence (DNA): TGCGCCAGCAGCCAAGAACTAGCGGGGGACACAGATACGCAGTATTTT.

This chain joins TRBV19 and TRBJ1-1, with a possible D match to TRBD1 (6 bases). CDR3 size: 15 residues. Germline lookup yields CDR1 LNHDA and CDR2 SQIVND (reference sequence). V shed 6 bases and J shed 7 bases, with 21 bases lying between them. DNA for the CDR3: TGTGCCAGTAGCTTGGGGGCAGGCCTCGTAGGTGAAGCTTTCTTT. This codes for CASSLGAGLVGEAFF.

This clone was seen once. The chain recombines TRBV19 with TRBJ1-2, with a possible D match to TRBD1 (6 bases). Germline lookup yields CDR1 LNHDA and CDR2 SQIVND (reference sequence). This CDR3 has 16 amino acids. Trimming pared 5 bases from V and 2 bases from J, leaving 18 bases between. CDR3 sequence (DNA): TGTGCCAGTAGTGCTACAACAGGGTTGCGAAACTATGGCTACACCTTC. This codes for CASSATTGLRNYGYTF. The whole variable domain, filled in from reference TRBV19 and TRBJ1-2, reads DGGITQSPKYLFRKEGQNVTLSCEQNLNHDAMYWYRQDPGQGLRLIYYSQIVNDFQKGDIAEGYSVSREKKESFPLTVTSAQKNPTAFYLCASSATTGLRNYGYTFGSGTRLTVV.

The chain has TRBV6-5 and TRBJ2-5; D remains ambiguous. Germline loops: CDR1 MNHEY, CDR2 SVGAGI. CDR3 size: 11 residues. The V gene lost 6 bases and the J gene lost 9 bases, with 11 bases spanning the gap. CDR3 loop: CASRNGISQYF. The CDR3 DNA is TGTGCCAGCAGAAATGGCATATCCCAGTACTTC.

The chain carries TRBV9 and TRBJ2-5; tentatively, D is TRBD2 (5 bases). Germline-derived CDR1 and CDR2 are SGDLS and YYNGEE. CDR3 length equals 14 residues. The V and J ends lost 2 bases and 1 base respectively, with 9 bases between them. CDR3 sequence reads: CASSVLGSQETQYF. The CDR3 nucleotides read TGTGCCAGCAGCGTTTTAGGGAGCCAAGAGACCCAGTACTTC.

This clone was seen once. This rearrangement joins TRBV7-2 to TRBJ1-1, with a tentative D call TRBD1 (6 bases). From germline, CDR1 is SGHTA and CDR2 FQGNSA. The length of the CDR3 is 15 residues. V shed 2 bases and J shed 0 bases, with 10 bases lying between them. The CDR3 is CASSLSGGLNTEAFF. The CDR3 DNA reads TGTGCCAGCAGCTTATCTGGGGGCTTGAACACTGAAGCTTTCTTT.

The chain couples TRBV18 to TRBJ2-1; D is possibly TRBD2 (5 bases). Trimming pared 3 bases from V and 7 bases from J, leaving 10 bases between. The CDR3 contains 13 residues. Germline V gene lookup returns CDR1 KGHSH and CDR2 LQKENI. Here the CDR3 reads CASSPHTRNEQFF. CDR3 nucleotide sequence: TGTGCCAGCTCACCCCACACTAGGAATGAGCAGTTCTTC.